This TCR beta chain was retrieved from a study of shared clonotypes between healthy human individuals. On the study more broadly: The study used three CD4 naive, three CD4 memory, two CD8 naive and one CD8 memory plate per donor.

Trimming pared 2 bases from V and 2 bases from J, leaving 9 bases between. Germline loops: CDR1 SGHRS, CDR2 YFSETQ. This CDR3 comprises 14 residues. Repertoires were generated with immunoSEQ multiplex PCR, while TCRdb's copy carries only in-frame clones and drops some. The sample carries under 200,000 clones, around 93% recorded once. Findings and limits, study-wide: Few donors limited the genetic and exposure-history diversity represented.

A word on this clone: Antigen: not known.

V and J are TRBV5-1 and TRBJ2-3; D is unresolved. The sequenced sample consisted of naive CD4+ T cells sorted from blood. Subset described: CD45RA+ positively selected. The receptor was isolated from a woman aged 25-40 years in good health. DNA for the CDR3: TGCGCCAGCAGCTTAAGTACAGACACAGATACGCAGTATTTT. This translates into CASSLSTDTDTQYF.